Listed here are 5 T cell receptor beta chains from one sample, sequenced in a study of human T cells and chemical hapten exposure. TCRdb re-derived calls from the RACE reads in MiXCR, one entry per CDR3 protein. The data show 85,000 or so distinct CDR3 sequences, approximately 11% seen once. The sample's time point: patch test 1, 2 weeks after DPC sensitization. Documented treatment: therapeutic diphenylcyclopropenone sensitization with weekly scalp DPC. The sequenced sample was whole blood, obtained in connection with sensitization to the hapten diphenylcyclopropenone (DPC). The receptors derive from a woman aged 50 to 60 with alopecia areata. Some clones in this sample may be carry-over from other donors' samples.

This CDR3 is CASSPGSPDTQYF. Written as DNA, the CDR3 is TGCGCCAGCAGCCCCGGAAGCCCAGATACGCAGTATTTT. The chain has TRBV5-1 and TRBJ2-3; D uncertain. Germline lookup yields CDR1 SGHRS and CDR2 YFSETQ. Trimming pared 4 bases from V and 4 bases from J, leaving 10 bases between. The CDR3 extends over 13 amino acids.

This clonotype was observed a handful of times. This sequence joins TRBV29-1 and TRBJ1-5; TRBD1 matches at 7 bases. The germline V gene encodes CDR1 SQVTM and CDR2 ANQGSEA. The V and J ends lost 3 bases and 5 bases, in that order; junction bases with no gene match: 4. This CDR3 contains 13 residues. CDR3 nucleotide sequence: TGCAGCGTTGAGGGGACAGCCGATCAGCCCCAGCATTTT. Residues: CSVEGTADQPQHF.

In this sample, this clonotype turned up a few times. The CDR3 DNA is TGTGCCAGCAGCTTAGCAGAAGTTGGCTACACCTTC. Its translation is CASSLAEVGYTF. V and J are TRBV7-9 and TRBJ1-2; D is unclear. Per the germline V gene, CDR1 is SEHNR and CDR2 is FQNEAQ (reference sequence). Trimming cost V 0 bases and J 7 bases, with 6 bases left between them. The CDR3 contains 12 residues.

This clonotype was counted at least ten times. The rearrangement uses TRBV19 and TRBJ2-2, with 7 bases aligning to TRBD1. V lost 7 bases and J lost 0; bases outside the gene matches: 5. Germline V gives CDR1 LNHDA, CDR2 SQIVND (reference sequence). The CDR3 is 15 amino acids. The CDR3 bases are TGTGCCAGTAACCGAGGGACAGCGAACACCGGGGAGCTGTTTTTT. Translated, it gives CASNRGTANTGELFF.

This clonotype was detected many times. The CDR3 here is CASSPSVGLSTEAFF. Here the CDR3 DNA reads TGTGCCAGCAGCCCTTCCGTGGGGTTGAGCACTGAAGCTTTCTTT. This chain joins TRBV7-6 and TRBJ1-1; the D is unclear. This CDR3 region has 15 residues. The V end was cut by 5 bases, the J end by 4 bases, with 17 bases between. CDR1 is SGHVS, CDR2 FNYEAQ, per germline.